These T cell receptor beta chains were read from a single sample in a study of beta chain features in type 1 diabetes. The table came from immunoSEQ multiplex PCR; TCRdb's copy has only in-frame clones and leaves some out. The sample yields under 200,000 clones, about 8.1% seen once. Sequencing input: central memory CD4+ T cells from blood. The receptors were sampled from a woman aged 18 to 35 with type 1 diabetes. Both conserved end residues are part of each CDR3.

J gene | V gene | CDR3 protein
TRBJ2-5 | TRBV11-2 | CASSLGYGLGGTQYF
TRBJ1-5 | TRBV4-3 | CASSQDLQGAKQPQHF
TRBJ2-7 | TRBV28 | CASSLSGGGSSYEQYF
TRBJ2-3 | TRBV4-3 | CASSQAGAGTDTQYF
TRBJ2-3 | TRBV5-1 | CASRDGLRRDTQYF
TRBJ1-2 | TRBV7-9 | CASSLPDRGGDGYTF
TRBJ1-2 | TRBV5-1 | CASRDTANYGYTF
TRBJ1-4 | TRBV9 | CASSEPGQHEKLFF
TRBJ2-5 | TRBV9 | CASSLAGAEETQYF
TRBJ2-7 | TRBV4-2 | CASSQGLGDYEQYF
TRBJ1-2 | TRBV28 | CASGLAQAGGYTF
TRBJ2-1 | TRBV7-2 | CASTYERGYYNEQFF
TRBJ1-1 | TRBV4-2 | CASSQEMGAGRTEAFF
TRBJ2-7 | TRBV7-8 | CASSSAPRYERYF
TRBJ1-1 | TRBV18 | CASSPKTEAFF
TRBJ1-6 | TRBV4-3 | CASSQDLGNSPLHF
TRBJ1-1 | TRBV5-6 | CASSPPTGVGTEAFF
TRBJ2-3 | TRBV4-1 | CASSAPGQGPHTQYF
TRBJ2-3 | TRBV7-2 | CASSLGQGRTDTQYF
TRBJ2-5 | TRBV7-8 | CASSFDPGLGETQYF
TRBJ2-7 | TRBV19 | CASSSRVPPYEQYF
TRBJ2-5 | TRBV9 | CASSATGTSGGADQETQYF
TRBJ2-3 | TRBV10-3 | CAISEGSSGSGTDTQYF
TRBJ2-5 | TRBV6-1 | CASSVVREKETQYF
TRBJ1-1 | TRBV18 | CASSPGATEAFF
TRBJ2-3 | TRBV18 | CASSPVSGSDTQYF
TRBJ1-2 | TRBV7-9 | CASSLEARGYTF
TRBJ2-1 | TRBV6-5 | CASSTRTGQNEQFF
TRBJ1-3 | TRBV5-1 | CASSDTGAGSGNTIYF
TRBJ1-2 | TRBV15 | CATSVMDRGGYTF
TRBJ2-3 | TRBV4-3 | CASSSKQGTDTQYF
TRBJ2-5 | TRBV7-2 | CASRVLVEETQYF
TRBJ1-2 | TRBV6-5 | CASRQGANYGYTF
TRBJ2-7 | TRBV7-2 | CASSLETGGYEQYF
TRBJ2-7 | TRBV10-3 | CAISPTGDEQYF
TRBJ1-6 | TRBV2 | CASRGTGVSSPLHF
TRBJ2-7 | TRBV11-2 | CASSPPGGSYEQYF
TRBJ2-1 | TRBV9 | CASNRLAGDNEQFF
TRBJ2-3 | TRBV7-8 | CASSLDMSPTQYF
TRBJ2-3 | TRBV4-1 | CASSQDRSRGMYTDTQYF
TRBJ1-2 | TRBV7-2 | CASSSYAARYGYTF
TRBJ2-2 | TRBV5-6 | CASSFPLTGELFF
TRBJ2-2 | TRBV7-2 | CASSAGRTGELFF
TRBJ1-2 | TRBV30 | CAWSRAGATGYGYTF
TRBJ1-1 | TRBV6-1 | CASSQANAGAEAFF
TRBJ1-6 | TRBV20-1 | CSAPRVSPLHF
TRBJ1-2 | TRBV7-2 | CASSTGQNYGYTF
TRBJ2-3 | TRBV29-1 | CSVESGLYTDTQYF
TRBJ2-1 | TRBV29-1 | CSVRDPAGTQAPREQFF
TRBJ1-2 | TRBV7-3 | CASSLQGNYGYTF
TRBJ2-1 | TRBV29-1 | CSVESWRDYNEQFF